This note documents a single T cell receptor (beta chain) sequence. Antigen specificity is unknown. Germline values: CDR1 MDHEN, CDR2 SYDVKM. This CDR3 region has 16 residues. V shed 2 bases, J shed 2 bases, and the junction held 8 bases outside the gene matches. The data are from a study of T cell responses to AZD1222 COVID-19 vaccine. Whole-study findings and limits: Seropositive at baseline were only six AZD1222 recipients.

Libraries were prepared by immunoSEQ multiplex PCR; TCRdb keeps only in-frame clonotypes and omits some of them. The profile shows about 56,000 clones, roughly 85% of them singletons. The source was peripheral blood, collected on day 0 of AZD1222 vaccination. The receptor was isolated from an adult in good health. This rearrangement joins TRBV28 to TRBJ1-1; the match to TRBD1 covers 7 bases. CDR3 sequence reads: CASSLGDSPLNTEAFF. The CDR3 bases are TGTGCCAGCAGTTTAGGGGACAGCCCTCTCAACACTGAAGCTTTCTTT.